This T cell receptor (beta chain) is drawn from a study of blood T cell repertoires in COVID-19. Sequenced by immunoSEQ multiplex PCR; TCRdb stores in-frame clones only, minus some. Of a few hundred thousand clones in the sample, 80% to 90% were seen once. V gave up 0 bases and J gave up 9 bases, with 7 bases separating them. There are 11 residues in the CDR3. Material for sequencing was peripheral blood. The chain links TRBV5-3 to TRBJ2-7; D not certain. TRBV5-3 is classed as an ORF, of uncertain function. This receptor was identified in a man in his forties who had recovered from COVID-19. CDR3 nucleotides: TGTGCCAGAAGCTTGGGACTTGGGCAGTACTTC. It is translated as CARSLGLGQYF.